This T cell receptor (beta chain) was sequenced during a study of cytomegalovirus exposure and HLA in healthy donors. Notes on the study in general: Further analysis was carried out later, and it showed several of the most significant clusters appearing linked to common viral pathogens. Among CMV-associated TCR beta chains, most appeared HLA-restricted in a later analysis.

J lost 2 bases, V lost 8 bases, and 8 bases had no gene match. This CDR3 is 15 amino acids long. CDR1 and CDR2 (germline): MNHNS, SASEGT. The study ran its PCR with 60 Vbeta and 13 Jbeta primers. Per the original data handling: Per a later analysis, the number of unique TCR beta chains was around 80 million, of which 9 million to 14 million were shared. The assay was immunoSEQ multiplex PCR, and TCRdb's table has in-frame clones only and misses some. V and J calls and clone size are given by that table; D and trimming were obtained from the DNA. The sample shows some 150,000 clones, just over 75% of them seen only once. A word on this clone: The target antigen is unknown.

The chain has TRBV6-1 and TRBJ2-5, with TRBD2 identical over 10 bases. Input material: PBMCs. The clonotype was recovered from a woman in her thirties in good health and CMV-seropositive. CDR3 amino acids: CASPGLAGVQETQYF. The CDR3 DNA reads TGTGCCAGCCCCGGGCTAGCGGGGGTGCAAGAGACCCAGTACTTC.